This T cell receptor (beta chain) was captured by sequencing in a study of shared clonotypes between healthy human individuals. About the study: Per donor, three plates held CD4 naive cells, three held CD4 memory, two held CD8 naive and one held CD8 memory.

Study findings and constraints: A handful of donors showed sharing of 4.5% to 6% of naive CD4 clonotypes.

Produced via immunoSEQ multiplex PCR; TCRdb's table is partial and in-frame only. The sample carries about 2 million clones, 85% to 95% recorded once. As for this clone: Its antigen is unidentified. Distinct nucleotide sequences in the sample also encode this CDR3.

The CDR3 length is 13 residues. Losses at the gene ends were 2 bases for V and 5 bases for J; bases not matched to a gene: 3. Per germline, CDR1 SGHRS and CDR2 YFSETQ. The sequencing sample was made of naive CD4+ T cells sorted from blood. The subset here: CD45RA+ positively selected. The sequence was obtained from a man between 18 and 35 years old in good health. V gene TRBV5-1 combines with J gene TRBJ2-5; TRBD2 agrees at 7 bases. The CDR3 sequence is CASSLAGRETQYF. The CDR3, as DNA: TGCGCCAGCAGCTTAGCGGGACGTGAGACCCAGTACTTC.